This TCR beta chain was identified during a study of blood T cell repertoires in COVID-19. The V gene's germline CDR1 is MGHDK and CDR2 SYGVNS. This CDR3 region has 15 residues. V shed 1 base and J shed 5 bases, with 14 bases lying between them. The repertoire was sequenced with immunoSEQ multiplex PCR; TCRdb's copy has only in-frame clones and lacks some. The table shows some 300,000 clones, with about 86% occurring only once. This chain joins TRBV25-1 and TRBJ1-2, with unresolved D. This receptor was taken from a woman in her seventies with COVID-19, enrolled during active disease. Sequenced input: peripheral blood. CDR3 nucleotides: TGTGCCAGCAGTGAATTCAGCGGCGGATTTTATGGCTACACCTTC. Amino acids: CASSEFSGGFYGYTF.